The clone carrying this T cell receptor (beta chain) is a singleton in its sample. This record belongs to a study of blood T cell repertoires in COVID-19. On the study more broadly: Italy, Spain and the United States were the sources of the convalescent and acute COVID-19 samples.

Per the authors' pipeline: Amplification of reference gene primers was used by the study to estimate nucleated cell counts. TCRdb's copy holds only in-frame clones and misses some; the assay was immunoSEQ multiplex PCR. V, J and clone size are those of that table, while D and trimming were read from the DNA. The table records around 99,000 clones, over 60% of them present only once. Germline V gene data show CDR1 as SGHDN and CDR2 as FVKESK. V was pared by 2 bases and J by 9 bases, with 11 bases between. The CDR3 is 13 amino acids. The sample taken for sequencing was peripheral blood. The gene calls are TRBV14 and TRBJ2-1; no clear D. This clonotype originated in a man aged 50 to 60 who had recovered from COVID-19. For the CDR3, the DNA is TGTGCCAGCAGCCAATACCTCTCGGGTGAGCAGTTCTTC. Translation: CASSQYLSGEQFF.